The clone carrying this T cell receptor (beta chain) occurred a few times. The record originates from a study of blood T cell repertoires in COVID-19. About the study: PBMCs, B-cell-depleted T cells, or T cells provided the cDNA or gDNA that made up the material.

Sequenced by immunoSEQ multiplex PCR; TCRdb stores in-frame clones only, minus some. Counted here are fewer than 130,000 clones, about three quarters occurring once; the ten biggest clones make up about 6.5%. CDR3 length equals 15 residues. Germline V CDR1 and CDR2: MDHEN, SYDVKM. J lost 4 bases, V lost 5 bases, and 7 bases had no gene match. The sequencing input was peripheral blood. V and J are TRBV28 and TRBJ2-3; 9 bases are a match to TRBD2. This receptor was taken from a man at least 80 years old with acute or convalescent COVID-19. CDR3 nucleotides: TGTGCCAGCAGTCGCGCGGGAGGGCCTTCAGATACGCAGTATTTT. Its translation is CASSRAGGPSDTQYF.